The TCR beta chain described here comes from a study of blood T cell repertoires in COVID-19. Study context: COVID-19 samples collected from the United States, Italy and Spain covered acute and convalescent phases. The cDNA or gDNA used as material had been derived from T cells, B-cell-depleted T cells, or PBMCs.

How the authors handled the data: How many nucleated cells were present was estimated from reference gene primer amplification. Data came from immunoSEQ multiplex PCR; TCRdb stores just in-frame clones and leaves some out. That table gives V, J and clone size, and the DNA gave D and trimming. Of approximately 150,000 clones in the sample, more than 75% are singletons; the top ten hold around 5%. V shed 0 bases and J shed 3 bases, with 12 bases lying between them. There are 15 residues in the CDR3. Germline lookup yields CDR1 LGHNA and CDR2 YSLEER. Seattle's enrolled individuals joined amid active infection and were then monitored longitudinally.

The chain couples TRBV4-3 to TRBJ2-7, with D possibly being TRBD1 (5 bases). This clonotype was obtained from a man aged 18 to 35 with COVID-19, enrolled during active disease. The sample comprised peripheral blood. The CDR3 loop is CASSQDPAGNYEQYF. DNA of the CDR3: TGCGCCAGCAGCCAAGATCCCGCAGGGAACTACGAGCAGTACTTC.